These 24 T cell receptor beta chains share one sample of origin, sequenced in a study of shared clonotypes between healthy human individuals. Assay: immunoSEQ multiplex PCR; the TCRdb copy retains only in-frame clones and omits some. The repertoire has around 1.1 million clones, approximately 77% of them found once; the top ten carry roughly 0.83%. Sequencing was done on a sample of memory CD4+ T cells from PBMCs. The subset was: CD45RA-negative fraction. The source is a man younger than 30 in good health. Some clones in this sample may be carry-over from other donors' samples.

The rearrangement uses TRBV5-8 and TRBJ2-7; D remains unclear. V was pared by 4 bases and J by 5 bases, with 16 bases between. CDR1 and CDR2 (germline): SGHTS, YDEGEE. This CDR3 has 14 amino acids. This CDR3 reads CASSGGPGSNEQYF. CDR3 bases: TGTGCCAGCAGCGGCGGCCCCGGTAGCAACGAGCAGTACTTC.

CDR3 residues: CASSGITGQETQYF. The CDR3 bases are TGTGCCAGCAGCGGAATCACAGGACAAGAGACCCAGTACTTC. V gene TRBV9 combines with J gene TRBJ2-5; perhaps TRBD1 as D (5 bases). V lost 3 bases, J lost 2 bases, and 11 bases lay in between. The V gene's germline CDR1 is SGDLS and CDR2 YYNGEE. This CDR3 region has 14 residues.

The rearrangement uses TRBV4-1 and TRBJ2-3; unclear D gene. The germline V and J ends were trimmed by 0 bases and 5 bases, with 9 bases remaining between them. CDR1 is MGHRA, CDR2 YSYEKL, per germline. This CDR3 is 14 amino acids long. Here the CDR3 reads CASSQDARRDTQYF. The CDR3 DNA reads TGCGCCAGCAGCCAAGATGCAAGGAGAGATACGCAGTATTTT.

This clone was seen only once. DNA of the CDR3: TGTGCCAGCAAAAGCAAGAGCTCTGGAAACACCATATATTTT. It is translated as CASKSKSSGNTIYF. J is TRBJ1-3 and V is TRBV2, with unresolved D. Germline-derived CDR1 and CDR2 are SNHLY and FYNNEI. V was trimmed by 7 bases and J by 0 bases, leaving 10 bases between them. The CDR3 runs 14 residues.

This clone came up once. The chain couples TRBV7-9 to TRBJ1-1; D gene uncertain. With 5 bases removed from V and 5 bases from J, the gap between germline ends came to 9 bases. The CDR3 runs 12 residues. Germline V gives CDR1 SEHNR, CDR2 FQNEAQ (reference sequence). CDR3 residues: CASSVQETEAFF. CDR3 DNA sequence: TGTGCCAGCAGCGTTCAGGAGACTGAAGCTTTCTTT.

The chain is built from TRBV7-2 and TRBJ2-2; perhaps TRBD2 as D (6 bases). The ends were cut back, 4 bases at V and 7 bases at J, with 19 bases in the middle. Germline lookup yields CDR1 SGHTA and CDR2 FQGNSA. The CDR3 runs to 16 residues. CDR3 DNA sequence: TGTGCCAGCAGCTCCCGGCCGGGACTCGGACACGGGGAGCTGTTTTTT. Amino acid sequence: CASSSRPGLGHGELFF.

The J gene is TRBJ2-5, the V gene TRBV7-2; D might be TRBD1 (5 bases). V shed 2 bases and J shed 2 bases, with 6 bases lying between them. CDR1 is SGHTA and CDR2 is FQGNSA in the germline V gene. The CDR3 length is 13 residues. This chain's CDR3 is CASSLHRQETQYF. In nucleotides, the CDR3 is TGTGCCAGCAGCTTACACAGGCAAGAGACCCAGTACTTC.

CDR3 region: CASSQALAYSSYEQYF. The CDR3 DNA reads TGCGCCAGCAGCCAAGCTCTAGCCTACTCTAGCTACGAGCAGTACTTC. The V and J genes are TRBV4-1 and TRBJ2-7; perhaps TRBD2 as D (5 bases). V gave up 1 base and J gave up 3 bases, with 16 bases separating them. Germline assignment: CDR1 MGHRA and CDR2 YSYEKL. CDR3 length equals 16 residues.

The V call is TRBV7-3, the J call TRBJ2-7; no clear D gene. Per germline, CDR1 SGHTA and CDR2 FQGTGA. V lost 5 bases and J lost 0, with 14 bases in between. This CDR3 region has 15 residues. CDR3 sequence (DNA): TGTGCCAGCAGCCCGACGGGCGGCAGCTCCTACGAGCAGTACTTC. Translated, it gives CASSPTGGSSYEQYF.

Note on this clone: Different DNA sequences within this sample yield the same CDR3. V usage is TRBV29-1 and J usage is TRBJ2-1, with TRBD2 matching 12 bases. The V gene end was trimmed by 1 base and the J gene end by 10 bases; junction bases not matched to a gene: 2. CDR3 length equals 13 residues. Germline V gives CDR1 SQVTM, CDR2 ANQGSEA. CDR3 amino acids: CSVEGLAGGEQFF. DNA of the CDR3: TGCAGCGTTGAAGGGCTAGCGGGAGGGGAGCAGTTCTTC.

This chain uses TRBV2 with TRBJ2-7; D is possibly TRBD1 or TRBD2 (5 bases each). Germline CDR1 and CDR2: SNHLY and FYNNEI. This CDR3 has 14 residues. Trimming took off 10 bases at V and 0 bases at J, with 16 bases between the two ends. DNA of the CDR3: TGTGCCATCCTCCGGGGCCTCAGCTCCTACGAGCAGTACTTC. As protein: CAILRGLSSYEQYF. The variable domain in full, completed from reference TRBV2 and TRBJ2-7, reads EPEVTQTPSHQVTQMGQEVILRCVPISNHLYFYWYRQILGQKVEFLVSFYNNEISEKSEIFDDQFSVERPDGSNFTLKIRSTKLEDSAMYFCAILRGLSSYEQYFGPGTRLTVT.

This chain links TRBV25-1 with TRBJ2-7; 10 nucleotides agree with TRBD1. Trimming cost V 2 bases and J 5 bases; bases outside gene matches: 6. The CDR3 is made up of 15 amino acids. Germline V CDR1 and CDR2: MGHDK, SYGVNS. The CDR3 DNA follows: TGTGCCAGCAGTGAAACCGGGACAGGGGCGGACGAGCAGTACTTC. It encodes CASSETGTGADEQYF.

The gene calls are TRBV29-1 and TRBJ2-1; D gene unclear. Trimming pared 5 bases from V and 4 bases from J, leaving 6 bases between. The CDR3 consists of 11 residues. CDR1 and CDR2 (germline): SQVTM, ANQGSEA. The DNA of the CDR3 is TGCAGCGTTCAAAGATACAATGAGCAGTTCTTC. Encoded protein: CSVQRYNEQFF.

The chain employs TRBV5-1 and TRBJ1-4; D not certain. CDR1 is SGHRS, CDR2 YFSETQ, per germline. V lost 4 bases and J 5 bases, leaving 9 bases between the germline ends. The CDR3 length is 13 residues. The CDR3 DNA is TGCGCCAGCAGCCCGGATCCGAATGAAAAACTGTTTTTT. Translation gives CASSPDPNEKLFF.

The genes are TRBV7-9 and TRBJ1-4; tentative D call: TRBD1 (5 bases). Deletions cut 5 bases from V and 10 bases from J, with 14 bases between. Germline V gene data show CDR1 as SEHNR and CDR2 as FQNEAQ (reference sequence). The CDR3 has 13 residues. The CDR3 region has the DNA TGTGCCAGCAGCGCTGGACAAGGCGCAAAACTGTTTTTT. It yields the protein CASSAGQGAKLFF.

This chain connects TRBV5-4 to TRBJ2-5; TRBD1 is a possible D gene (6 bases). Germline V gene data show CDR1 as SGHNT and CDR2 as YYREEE (reference sequence). V was clipped by 4 bases and J by 4 bases, with 17 bases between them. The CDR3 runs 15 residues. The CDR3 DNA follows: TGTGCCAGCAGCAGAGGTGGACAGTCCGCAGAGACCCAGTACTTC. This gives the protein CASSRGGQSAETQYF. Using reference TRBV5-4 and TRBJ2-5 for the parts outside the CDR3, the full variable domain is ETGVTQSPTHLIKTRGQQVTLRCSSQSGHNTVSWYQQALGQGPQFIFQYYREEENGRGNFPPRFSGLQFPNYSSELNVNALELDDSALYLCASSRGGQSAETQYFGPGTRLLVL.

The chain recombines TRBV11-3 with TRBJ2-3, with TRBD2 identical over 7 bases. The CDR3 sequence is 15 residues long. J gave up 1 base and V 2 bases, and 3 bases lay outside the gene matches. CDR1 and CDR2 from the germline V gene are SGHNT and YENEEA. The CDR3 coding sequence is TGTGCCAGCAGCTTAACGGGGAGGGGCACAGATACGCAGTATTTT. Protein product: CASSLTGRGTDTQYF. The whole variable domain, remainder taken from reference TRBV11-3 and TRBJ2-3, is EAGVVQSPRYKIIEKKQPVAFWCNPISGHNTLYWYLQNLGQGPELLIRYENEEAVDDSQLPKDRFSAERLKGVDSTLKIQPAELGDSAVYLCASSLTGRGTDTQYFGPGTRLTVL.

This clone was observed a handful of times. The V call is TRBV7-9, the J call TRBJ2-3, with D perhaps TRBD2 (6 bases). This CDR3 contains 14 residues. Trimming took off 5 bases at V and 5 bases at J, with 14 bases between the two ends. The germline gives CDR1 SEHNR, CDR2 FQNEAQ (reference sequence). The CDR3 protein is CASSRGGVLDTQYF. The CDR3 bases are TGTGCCAGCAGCCGAGGCGGGGTCTTAGATACGCAGTATTTT.

This clone appeared once. The chain recombines TRBV19 with TRBJ2-7; 9 bases are a match to TRBD1. This CDR3 spans 15 amino acids. The trim removed 5 bases at V and 7 bases at J, leaving 12 bases unmatched. Looked up from germline, CDR1 is LNHDA and CDR2 is SQIVND (reference sequence). This CDR3 is CASSPWDRAIREQYF. The CDR3 region has the DNA TGTGCCAGTAGTCCATGGGACAGGGCGATAAGGGAGCAGTACTTC.

Of note for this clone: Other DNA sequences of this sample code for an identical CDR3. V gene TRBV5-6 combines with J gene TRBJ1-1; D remains unclear. V was trimmed by 5 bases and J by 6 bases, leaving 14 bases between them. The CDR3 totals 13 residues. Germline V gene data show CDR1 as SGHDT and CDR2 as YYEEEE. The CDR3 DNA sequence: TGTGCCAGCAGTCGCGTTACCCGGCCTGAAGCTTTCTTT. Translation gives CASSRVTRPEAFF.

In its sample, this clone was seen many times. The V gene is TRBV6-6, the J gene TRBJ1-2; 7 bases line up with TRBD1. In germline, CDR1 is MNHNY, CDR2 SVGAGI (reference sequence). The ends lost 7 bases at V and 3 bases at J; junction bases unmatched: 8. This CDR3 region has 14 residues. The CDR3 here is CASTAGQRYYGYTF. Written as DNA, the CDR3 is TGTGCCAGCACTGCGGGACAGAGATACTATGGCTACACCTTC.

The chain carries TRBV5-1 and TRBJ2-1; D may be TRBD2 (5 bases). Germline loops: CDR1 SGHRS, CDR2 YFSETQ. Trimming shortened V by 0 bases and J by 10 bases, and 14 bases separated the two germline ends. This CDR3 is 14 amino acids long. Here the CDR3 DNA reads TGCGCCAGCAGCTTGGACCTCCGGGATTACGAGCAGTTCTTC. It encodes CASSLDLRDYEQFF.

Regarding this clone: The junction does not match germline at one end; this may be a read error. The rearrangement links TRBV5-1 to TRBJ2-7; unclear D gene. From germline, CDR1 is SGHRS and CDR2 YFSETQ. The length of the CDR3 is 13 residues. CDR3 loop: CASSPGPLYEQYF. CDR3 nucleotide sequence: TGTGCCAGCAGCCCTGGACCTTTATACGAGCAGTACTTC. The full variable domain, in which reference TRBV5-1 and TRBJ2-7 provide the parts outside the CDR3, is KAGVTQTPRYLIKTRGQQVTLSCSPISGHRSVSWYQQTPGQGLQFLFEYFSETQRNKGNFPGRFSGRQFSNSRSEMNVSTLELGDSALYLCASSPGPLYEQYFGPGTRLTVT.

The chain couples TRBV2 to TRBJ2-7, with TRBD2 as a possible D gene (5 bases). V was clipped by 0 bases and J by 2 bases, with 14 bases between them. Germline V gene sequence: CDR1 SNHLY, CDR2 FYNNEI. The CDR3 extends over 16 amino acids. The CDR3 sequence is CASSEALRTGAYEQYF. CDR3 DNA: TGTGCCAGCAGTGAAGCGCTTAGGACTGGGGCCTACGAGCAGTACTTC.